Reported below is one T cell receptor beta chain. Germline V gives CDR1 SGHNT, CDR2 YYREEE (reference sequence). CDR3 length: 15 amino acids. Trimming removed 2 bases at V and 4 bases at J, with 15 bases between. This sample was included in a study of shared clonotypes between healthy human individuals. For the study at large: The donor group consisted of two women and a few men, aged 18 to 49.

The test was conducted at deep level. Per sorted-subset replicate PCR, input was roughly 220 ng DNA, representing tens of thousands of T cell genomes. The repertoire was sequenced with immunoSEQ multiplex PCR; TCRdb's copy has only in-frame clones and lacks some. The sample has about 2.4 million clones, 80% to 95% seen once. Sequencing input: naive CD4+ T cells from PBMCs. Subset defined: CD45RA+ positively selected. The rearrangement joins TRBV5-4 to TRBJ1-1; perhaps TRBD1 as D (5 bases). The clonotype originates from a man aged 18 to 35 in good health. Some clones in this sample may be carry-over from other donors' samples. The CDR3 coding sequence is TGTGCCAGCAGCTTAACAGGCGCACGGGGCACTGAAGCTTTCTTT. This sequence encodes CASSLTGARGTEAFF.